The 20 T cell receptor beta chains below all came from one sample that was sequenced in a study of blood T cell repertoires in COVID-19. Assay: immunoSEQ multiplex PCR; the TCRdb copy retains only in-frame clones and omits some. The sample records about 120,000 clones, over 75% being singletons. Material: peripheral blood. The receptors derive from an elderly man with acute or convalescent COVID-19.

V usage is TRBV7-8 and J usage is TRBJ2-7; D not certain. The CDR3 contains 12 residues. V lost 5 bases and J lost 3, with 8 bases in between. CDR1 is SGHVS and CDR2 is FQNEAQ in the germline V gene. The CDR3 DNA reads TGTGCCAGCAGCCCTATACGCTACGAGCAGTACTTC. The encoded protein is CASSPIRYEQYF. Full variable domain (remainder filled in from reference TRBV7-8 and TRBJ2-7): GAGVSQSPRYKVAKRGQDVALRCDPISGHVSLFWYQQALGQGPEFLTYFQNEAQLDKSGLPSDRFFAERPEGSVSTLKIQRTQQEDSAVYLCASSPIRYEQYFGPGTRLTVT.

The chain combines TRBV7-8 with TRBJ2-5; the match to TRBD2 covers 11 bases. The CDR3 runs 15 residues. Germline V gene data show CDR1 as SGHVS and CDR2 as FQNEAQ. The trim removed 4 bases at V and 7 bases at J, leaving 8 bases unmatched. The CDR3 bases are TGTGCCAGCAGCTCGGCTAGCGGGGGGTCAGGGACCCAGTACTTC. Encoded protein: CASSSASGGSGTQYF.

The chain is built from TRBV28 and TRBJ1-2; 11 positions match TRBD1. Germline V lookup: CDR1 MDHEN, CDR2 SYDVKM. The J segment lost 7 bases and the V segment lost 6 bases, leaving 10 bases of the junction unmatched. This CDR3 contains 15 residues. The CDR3 spells CASRGLGQGAGGYTF. The CDR3 DNA reads TGTGCCAGCAGGGGTCTCGGACAGGGGGCGGGTGGCTACACCTTC.

The gene calls are TRBV25-1 and TRBJ1-3; tentatively, D is TRBD1 (6 bases). CDR3 length: 15 residues. V was clipped by 6 bases and J by 0 bases, with 12 bases between them. Germline V gives CDR1 MGHDK, CDR2 SYGVNS. The CDR3 region has the DNA TGTGCCAGCAGGGACGGACAGCTCTCTGGAAACACCATATATTTT. Translating gives CASRDGQLSGNTIYF.

This CDR3 is CASSSGQGLYNEQFF. CDR3 nucleotide sequence: TGTGCCAGCAGCTCAGGACAGGGGCTCTACAATGAGCAGTTCTTC. The chain joins TRBV7-3 to TRBJ2-1; 9 bases map to TRBD1. Unmatched junction bases numbered 4, after V lost 4 bases and J lost 3 bases. Germline V gene sequence: CDR1 SGHTA, CDR2 FQGTGA. The CDR3 length is 15 residues.

V gene TRBV5-1 combines with J gene TRBJ2-2; D might be TRBD1 (5 bases). Trimming removed 4 bases at V and 5 bases at J, with 12 bases between. Germline CDR1 is SGHRS and CDR2 is YFSETQ. The CDR3 is 14 residues long. The CDR3: CASSQTAITGELFF. DNA of the CDR3: TGCGCCAGCAGCCAGACAGCGATAACCGGGGAGCTGTTTTTT.

V usage is TRBV10-3 and J usage is TRBJ2-3, with 9 bases fitting TRBD1. Trimming cost V 6 bases and J 6 bases; bases outside gene matches: 7. The CDR3 spans 14 residues. Germline V CDR1 and CDR2: ENHRY, SYGVKD. In DNA form, the CDR3 reads TGTGCCATCAGGGGGGACAGGGAGGCCGATACGCAGTATTTT. This gives the protein CAIRGDREADTQYF.

This sequence joins TRBV7-2 and TRBJ2-3, with 7 bases that match TRBD2. The CDR3 totals 14 residues. Germline values: CDR1 SGHTA, CDR2 FQGNSA. V lost 6 bases, J lost 0 bases, and 3 bases stayed unmatched. The CDR3 spells CASRGGISTDTQYF. The CDR3 nucleotides read TGTGCCAGCAGGGGAGGGATAAGCACAGATACGCAGTATTTT.

The rearrangement joins TRBV19 to TRBJ1-5; D call uncertain. There are 15 residues in the CDR3. Between the trimmed V and J ends, which lost 3 bases and 1 base, there was a span of 10 bases. Germline assignment: CDR1 LNHDA and CDR2 SQIVND (reference sequence). This chain's CDR3 is CASSIGGTSNQPQHF. In DNA form, the CDR3 reads TGTGCCAGTAGTATCGGAGGAACGAGCAATCAGCCCCAGCATTTT. Complete variable domain (other parts from reference TRBV19 and TRBJ1-5): DGGITQSPKYLFRKEGQNVTLSCEQNLNHDAMYWYRQDPGQGLRLIYYSQIVNDFQKGDIAEGYSVSREKKESFPLTVTSAQKNPTAFYLCASSIGGTSNQPQHFGDGTRLSIL.

This rearrangement joins TRBV6-4 to TRBJ1-1; the D is unclear. V dropped 6 bases and J dropped 4 bases, with 15 bases sitting between them. The length of the CDR3 is 14 residues. Germline CDR1 reads MRHNA; CDR2 reads SNTAGT. The CDR3 protein is CASSRTGLATEAFF. CDR3 nucleotide sequence: TGTGCCAGCAGCAGAACGGGGTTGGCCACTGAAGCTTTCTTT.

The V gene is TRBV18, the J gene TRBJ1-1, with D unresolved. Germline CDR1 KGHSH, CDR2 LQKENI. V lost 3 bases to trimming and J lost 7 bases, with 12 bases between them. The CDR3 has 13 residues. CDR3 nucleotides: TGTGCCAGCTCACCGGCTCAGGAAGATGAAGCTTTCTTT. It yields the protein CASSPAQEDEAFF.

The chain couples TRBV6-2 or TRBV6-3 to TRBJ2-4; 11 bases match TRBD2. The V gene's germline CDR1 is MNHEY and CDR2 SVGEGT. After removal of 2 bases from V and 1 base from J, the junction contained 10 bases not matched to a gene. The CDR3 is made up of 19 amino acids. CDR3 coding DNA: TGTGCCAGCAGTTACGGGCTAGCGGGAGGTCCCCCGGCCAAAAACATTCAGTACTTC. This translates into CASSYGLAGGPPAKNIQYF.

The chain uses TRBV7-3 and TRBJ2-7; 8 nucleotides agree with TRBD2. This CDR3 is built from 16 residues. The ends lost 5 bases at V and 5 bases at J; junction bases unmatched: 14. The germline CDR1 and CDR2 sequences are SGHTA and FQGTGA. The CDR3 DNA is TGTGCCAGCAGCGACAGAAAAGCGGGAGTAATGGACGAGCAGTACTTC. This translates into CASSDRKAGVMDEQYF.

The chain uses TRBV28 and TRBJ1-4; D gene unclear. Trimming left V 6 bases short and J 0 bases short, with 17 bases between. In germline, CDR1 is MDHEN, CDR2 SYDVKM. The CDR3 extends over 17 amino acids. The CDR3 here is CASSLVGGIATNEKLFF. The CDR3 bases are TGTGCCAGCAGCCTTGTGGGAGGGATTGCAACTAATGAAAAACTGTTTTTT.

This chain links TRBV7-2 with TRBJ1-6; D gene ambiguous. The CDR3 consists of 16 residues. Germline-derived CDR1 and CDR2 are SGHTA and FQGNSA. Trimming removed 3 bases at V and 10 bases at J, with 19 bases between. In DNA, the CDR3 is TGTGCCAGCAGCTTTTGGAGGGAGACTGAGAGGTCACCCCTCCACTTT. Protein: CASSFWRETERSPLHF.

The V call is TRBV9, the J call TRBJ2-3; 9 bases agree with TRBD1. The CDR3 is 16 residues long. CDR1 is SGDLS, CDR2 YYNGEE, per germline. J lost 5 bases, V lost 0 bases, and 7 bases had no gene match. The CDR3 sequence is CASSVGDRAGGDTQYF. The CDR3 DNA reads as TGTGCCAGCAGCGTAGGGGACAGGGCCGGGGGAGATACGCAGTATTTT.

The V call is TRBV6-2 or TRBV6-3, the J call TRBJ2-7; the match to TRBD1 covers 11 bases. Trimming took 6 bases from V and 2 from J; bases not matched to a gene: 9. The CDR3 spans 16 residues. In germline, CDR1 is MNHEY, CDR2 SVGEGT. CDR3 in amino acids: CASSSLGQGATYEQYF. In nucleotides, the CDR3 is TGTGCCAGCAGCTCTCTAGGACAGGGGGCAACCTACGAGCAGTACTTC.

The J gene is TRBJ1-1, the V gene TRBV27; 12 nucleotides agree with TRBD1. The germline CDR1 and CDR2 sequences are MNHEY and SMNVEV (reference sequence). This CDR3 spans 18 amino acids. Losses at the gene ends were 5 bases for V and 0 bases for J; bases not matched to a gene: 10. CDR3 DNA: TGTGCCAGCAGTCCGAGGGGGACAGGGGGCGGGATGAACACTGAAGCTTTCTTT. The encoded protein is CASSPRGTGGGMNTEAFF.

V and J are TRBV7-9 and TRBJ2-7; 9 nucleotides align to TRBD1. Trimming removed 5 bases from V and 9 bases from J; junction bases left unmatched: 11. The CDR3 has 14 amino acids. Germline CDR1 and CDR2: SEHNR and FQNEAQ (reference sequence). The CDR3 nucleotides read TGTGCCAGCAGCGTCCCCGGGACAGGGTCTTTGCAGTACTTC. Protein: CASSVPGTGSLQYF.

The rearrangement links TRBV3-1 (or the pseudogene TRBV3-2) to TRBJ1-2, with D unresolved. This CDR3 is 14 amino acids long. Germline-derived CDR1 and CDR2 are LGHDT and YNNKEL (reference sequence). Trimming left V 4 bases short and J 8 bases short, with 17 bases between. This CDR3 is CASSPGDIVLGYTF. The DNA of the CDR3 is TGTGCCAGCAGCCCGGGAGATATTGTTCTCGGCTACACCTTC.